A single sample gave rise to the 28 T cell receptor beta chains below, sequenced in a study of PD-L1 blockade in urothelial cancer. As to time point: peripheral blood 6 weeks after treatment start. Measured with immunoSEQ multiplex PCR; TCRdb has only the in-frame clones, and not every one. The repertoire holds about 25,000 clones, 82% seen once, with 1.6% in the top ten. Sequenced here: PBMCs, sampled around atezolizumab (anti-PD-L1) treatment. The receptors come from a man between 65 and 79 years old with urothelial cancer.

This chain links TRBV7-9 with TRBJ1-2; D is ambiguous. Germline V gene data show CDR1 as SEHNR and CDR2 as FQNEAQ (reference sequence). V was pared by 5 bases and J by 3 bases, with 16 bases between. The length of the CDR3 is 15 residues. The CDR3 DNA follows: TGTGCCAGCAGCCCTATGGACCTAGCGCACTATGGCTACACCTTC. It specifies CASSPMDLAHYGYTF.

This clone was picked up one time. The chain carries TRBV6-1 and TRBJ2-7, with D possibly being TRBD1 (6 bases). Germline CDR1 is MNHNS and CDR2 is SASEGT. The ends were cut back, 6 bases at V and 7 bases at J, with 16 bases in the middle. CDR3 length: 13 residues. Here the CDR3 DNA reads TGTGCCAGCAGCAACAGGGCACTCGGAGAGCAGTACTTC. It is translated as CASSNRALGEQYF.

This clone turned up a few times. This rearrangement joins TRBV28 to TRBJ2-2, with 7 bases that match TRBD1. Germline V gene lookup returns CDR1 MDHEN and CDR2 SYDVKM. The CDR3 runs 13 residues. After removal of 5 bases from V and 6 bases from J, the junction contained 3 bases not matched to a gene. The CDR3: CASSTGDPGELFF. The DNA of the CDR3 is TGTGCCAGCAGTACAGGGGATCCCGGGGAGCTGTTTTTT.

V gene TRBV4-1 combines with J gene TRBJ1-4; the D is unclear. Germline V CDR1 and CDR2: MGHRA, YSYEKL. CDR3 length: 16 amino acids. Trimming cost V 0 bases and J 0 bases, with 8 bases left between them. As DNA, the CDR3 is TGCGCCAGCAGCCAAGAACCGGGATCAACTAATGAAAAACTGTTTTTT. It codes for CASSQEPGSTNEKLFF.

The chain is built from TRBV28 and TRBJ2-4, with 9 bases aligning to TRBD1. The ends lost 4 bases at V and 1 base at J; junction bases unmatched: 11. The CDR3 extends over 18 amino acids. Germline values: CDR1 MDHEN, CDR2 SYDVKM. This CDR3 reads CASSSGTGLSRAKNIQYF. CDR3 nucleotide sequence: TGTGCCAGCAGTTCCGGGACAGGGTTGAGTAGGGCCAAAAACATTCAGTACTTC.

The gene calls are TRBV15 and TRBJ1-2; 7 nucleotides match TRBD1. Germline CDR1 LNHNV, CDR2 YYDKDF (reference sequence). The CDR3 consists of 14 residues. V trimming: 5 bases; J trimming: 6 bases; junction bases outside the gene matches: 9. The CDR3 bases are TGTGCCACCAGCTTAGAACAGGGGCTCGATGGCTACACCTTC. This codes for CATSLEQGLDGYTF.

V usage is TRBV6-5 and J usage is TRBJ1-1, with D tentatively TRBD1 (5 bases). This CDR3 has 14 amino acids. Germline loops: CDR1 MNHEY, CDR2 SVGAGI. V lost 0 bases and J 1 base, leaving 6 bases between the germline ends. The CDR3 is CASSYSTGNTEAFF. The CDR3 nucleotides read TGTGCCAGCAGTTACTCTACAGGGAACACTGAAGCTTTCTTT.

This sequence joins TRBV5-6 and TRBJ2-5; D assignment may be TRBD1 or TRBD2 (5 bases each). Trimming left V 9 bases short and J 1 base short, with 10 bases between. There are 12 residues in the CDR3. CDR1 and CDR2 (germline): SGHDT, YYEEEE. The CDR3 bases are TGTGCCACCAGAGGGGCCCAAGAGACCCAGTACTTC. It encodes CATRGAQETQYF. The full variable domain, rest sourced from reference TRBV5-6 and TRBJ2-5, is DAGVTQSPTHLIKTRGQQVTLRCSPKSGHDTVSWYQQALGQGPQFIFQYYEEEERQRGNFPDRFSGHQFPNYSSELNVNALLLGDSALYLCATRGAQETQYFGPGTRLLVL.

The gene calls are TRBV10-3 and TRBJ2-7; TRBD1 aligns across 8 bases. The germline V gene has CDR1 ENHRY and CDR2 SYGVKD. The ends lost 4 bases at V and 0 bases at J; junction bases unmatched: 2. The CDR3 contains 14 residues. CDR3 DNA: TGTGCCATCAGTGGGGACAGGTCCTCCTACGAGCAGTACTTC. This encodes CAISGDRSSYEQYF.

The V gene is TRBV19, the J gene TRBJ1-1; 9 bases match TRBD1. This CDR3 has 16 amino acids. Germline lookup yields CDR1 LNHDA and CDR2 SQIVND (reference sequence). The ends lost 7 bases at V and 4 bases at J; junction bases unmatched: 13. CDR3 in amino acids: CASILSSATGGTEAFF. The CDR3 DNA follows: TGTGCCAGTATTCTCTCAAGCGCGACAGGGGGCACTGAAGCTTTCTTT.

The chain links TRBV30 to TRBJ2-5; 9 bases are a match to TRBD1. The V and J ends lost 1 base and 4 bases, in that order; junction bases with no gene match: 4. Germline assignment: CDR1 GTSNPN and CDR2 SVGIG (reference sequence). The CDR3 has 14 amino acids. CDR3 coding DNA: TGTGCCTGGAGTGCCGGGACAGGGAGAGAGACCCAGTACTTC. Its translation: CAWSAGTGRETQYF.

This sequence joins TRBV15 and TRBJ1-1, with 7 positions matching TRBD1. After removal of 3 bases from V and 6 bases from J, the junction contained 7 bases not matched to a gene. The germline V gene has CDR1 LNHNV and CDR2 YYDKDF (reference sequence). CDR3 length: 14 residues. The CDR3 region is CATSRAGGNSEAFF. Written as DNA, the CDR3 is TGTGCCACCAGCAGGGCAGGGGGTAACTCTGAAGCTTTCTTT. Looking up the rest from reference TRBV15 and TRBJ1-1 gives the full variable domain: DAMVIQNPRYQVTQFGKPVTLSCSQTLNHNVMYWYQQKSSQAPKLLFHYYDKDFNNEADTPDNFQSRRPNTSFCFLDIRSPGLGDTAMYLCATSRAGGNSEAFFGQGTRLTVV.

V usage is TRBV10-3 and J usage is TRBJ2-2, with TRBD2 identical over 16 bases. Trimming took 4 bases from V and 2 from J; bases not matched to a gene: 4. Germline CDR1 reads ENHRY; CDR2 reads SYGVKD. This CDR3 is built from 18 residues. CDR3 loop: CAISGGLAGGPNTGELFF. CDR3 in DNA: TGTGCCATCAGTGGGGGACTAGCGGGAGGGCCTAACACCGGGGAGCTGTTTTTT.

The rearrangement uses TRBV6-5 and TRBJ2-3; 8 nucleotides agree with TRBD2. J lost 2 bases, V lost 4 bases, and 5 bases had no gene match. CDR1 and CDR2 (germline): MNHEY, SVGAGI. The CDR3 extends over 15 amino acids. The CDR3 bases are TGTGCCAGCAGTTCCAATAGCGGGGCCACAGATACGCAGTATTTT. Its translation: CASSSNSGATDTQYF.

The V call is TRBV27, the J call TRBJ2-1, with TRBD2 identical over 8 bases. J lost 8 bases, V lost 6 bases, and 12 bases had no gene match. This CDR3 has 15 residues. The V gene's germline CDR1 is MNHEY and CDR2 SMNVEV (reference sequence). The CDR3 DNA reads TGTGCCAGCAGCCTGGAGGGACTAGTTTTCGATGAGCAGTTCTTC. Translated: CASSLEGLVFDEQFF.

This clone was picked up one time. The chain joins TRBV30 to TRBJ1-4; D not resolved. V dropped 2 bases and J dropped 5 bases, with 9 bases sitting between them. CDR3 size: 13 residues. In germline, CDR1 is GTSNPN, CDR2 SVGIG (reference sequence). The CDR3: CAWSTLANEKLFF. In DNA, the CDR3 is TGTGCCTGGAGTACATTAGCAAATGAAAAACTGTTTTTT.

This chain joins TRBV28 and TRBJ1-3; D gene unclear. Trimming removed 3 bases from V and 5 bases from J, with 8 bases in between. This CDR3 has 13 amino acids. Germline assignment: CDR1 MDHEN and CDR2 SYDVKM. CDR3 DNA sequence: TGTGCCAGCAGTTTTGGAGGTCGAAACACCATATATTTT. Encoded protein: CASSFGGRNTIYF.

The CDR3 sequence is CASSYDGRPTDTQYF. CDR3 DNA: TGTGCCAGCAGTTACGACGGGAGGCCCACAGATACGCAGTATTTT. V gene TRBV27 combines with J gene TRBJ2-3; 7 nucleotides match TRBD2. Germline values: CDR1 MNHEY, CDR2 SMNVEV (reference sequence). This CDR3 contains 15 residues. The V segment lost 4 bases and the J segment 2 bases; nucleotides outside the gene matches: 6.

J is TRBJ2-3 and V is TRBV15; 13 bases are a match to TRBD2. The germline V gene has CDR1 LNHNV and CDR2 YYDKDF (reference sequence). Trimming cost V 5 bases and J 2 bases; bases outside gene matches: 4. The CDR3 spans 16 residues. CDR3 amino acids: CATSGGTSGITDTQYF. CDR3 sequence (DNA): TGTGCCACCAGCGGTGGGACTAGCGGGATCACAGATACGCAGTATTTT. Filled out from reference TRBV15 and TRBJ2-3, the complete variable domain reads DAMVIQNPRYQVTQFGKPVTLSCSQTLNHNVMYWYQQKSSQAPKLLFHYYDKDFNNEADTPDNFQSRRPNTSFCFLDIRSPGLGDTAMYLCATSGGTSGITDTQYFGPGTRLTVL.

The chain combines TRBV19 with TRBJ2-5; the D is unclear. The CDR3 length is 14 residues. The V end was cut by 7 bases, the J end by 5 bases, with 17 bases between. Germline V gene sequence: CDR1 LNHDA, CDR2 SQIVND (reference sequence). The CDR3 sequence is CASTPSGDIETQYF. Here the CDR3 DNA reads TGTGCCAGTACCCCTTCGGGTGATATCGAGACCCAGTACTTC.

The chain joins TRBV19 to TRBJ1-5; D is unclear. Germline assignment: CDR1 LNHDA and CDR2 SQIVND (reference sequence). There are 15 residues in the CDR3. V was trimmed by 0 bases and J by 2 bases, leaving 8 bases between them. The CDR3 spells CASSIDSNGNQPQHF. In nucleotides, the CDR3 is TGTGCCAGTAGTATAGATTCCAATGGCAATCAGCCCCAGCATTTT.

This chain connects TRBV11-2 to TRBJ1-6, with 8 nucleotides matching TRBD1. Germline V gives CDR1 SGHAT, CDR2 FQNNGV. The CDR3 covers 15 residues. The V and J ends lost 4 bases and 6 bases, in that order; junction bases with no gene match: 5. Here the CDR3 reads CASSSGTGINSPLHF. The CDR3, as DNA: TGTGCCAGCAGCTCTGGGACAGGCATTAATTCACCCCTCCACTTT.

This clone was counted once. The chain recombines TRBV6-5 with TRBJ2-1; weak D call: TRBD2 (6 bases). This CDR3 contains 11 residues. The V and J ends lost 8 bases and 8 bases respectively, with 10 bases between them. Germline lookup yields CDR1 MNHEY and CDR2 SVGAGI. The DNA for the CDR3 is TGTGCCAGCCGCTCGGGGGATGAGCAGTTCTTC. Translation: CASRSGDEQFF.

The CDR3 protein is CASSQHSGTFMKQFF. For the CDR3, the DNA is TGTGCCAGCAGCCAGCATTCCGGGACATTTATGAAGCAGTTCTTC. The chain joins TRBV4-2 to TRBJ2-1; tentatively, D is TRBD1 (6 bases). This CDR3 comprises 15 residues. The germline V gene has CDR1 LGHNA and CDR2 YNFKEQ. The V and J ends lost 3 bases and 11 bases respectively, with 20 bases between them.

V is TRBV7-2 and J is TRBJ2-6; 9 bases align to TRBD1. V dropped 3 bases and J dropped 1; count of bases not matched to a gene: 7. The CDR3 has 18 residues. In germline, CDR1 is SGHTA, CDR2 FQGNSA. The CDR3: CASSFGVQGASGANVLTF. DNA for the CDR3: TGTGCCAGCAGCTTCGGGGTACAGGGGGCATCTGGGGCCAACGTCCTGACTTTC.

This chain links TRBV7-3 with TRBJ2-1; TRBD1 is a possible D gene (6 bases). Trimming stripped 1 base from V and 4 bases from J, with 11 bases between. Germline V gives CDR1 SGHTA, CDR2 FQGTGA. The CDR3 is 15 residues long. The CDR3 reads CASSLSPTGYNEQFF. The CDR3 coding sequence is TGTGCCAGCAGCTTAAGCCCGACAGGATACAATGAGCAGTTCTTC.

The chain carries TRBV12-5 and TRBJ2-2, with D hard to call. Germline V gives CDR1 LGHNT, CDR2 FRNRAP. V lost 2 bases and J lost 1, with 5 bases in between. This CDR3 has 14 residues. CDR3 sequence: CASGLTVNTGELFF. The CDR3 DNA reads TGTGCTAGTGGTTTGACGGTGAACACCGGGGAGCTGTTTTTT. Complete variable domain (other parts from reference TRBV12-5 and TRBJ2-2): DARVTQTPRHKVTEMGQEVTMRCQPILGHNTVFWYRQTMMQGLELLAYFRNRAPLDDSGMPKDRFSAEMPDATLATLKIQPSEPRDSAVYFCASGLTVNTGELFFGEGSRLTVL.

This clone has only one observation. The CDR3: CASSQEAASGQFF. CDR3 nucleotide sequence: TGCGCCAGCAGCCAAGAGGCGGCGAGCGGTCAGTTCTTC. This chain connects TRBV4-3 to TRBJ2-1; D might be TRBD2 (5 bases). This CDR3 region has 13 residues. The V gene's germline CDR1 is LGHNA and CDR2 YSLEER. Trimming pared 0 bases from V and 13 bases from J, leaving 13 bases between.